Listed here is a single T cell receptor beta chain. Its target is unknown. V lost 6 bases to trimming and J lost 2 bases, with 10 bases between them. The CDR3 spans 13 residues. CDR1 is SNHLY and CDR2 is FYNNEI in the germline V gene. TCRdb keeps only in-frame clones here, not all; method: immunoSEQ multiplex PCR. The profile shows roughly 120,000 clones, 90% to 95% of them singletons. The data belong to a study of siplizumab effects on memory and regulatory T cells. General study findings and limits: Versus roughly 27% in controls, the mappable alloreactive CD4+ clones averaged about 63% Treg-derived with siplizumab.

The receptor's source is a human donor in good health. J is TRBJ2-5 and V is TRBV2; the D gene is possibly TRBD1 (6 bases). Sequenced sample: non-Treg CD4+ T cells sorted from blood. The CDR3 spells CASRGQLQETQYF. DNA of the CDR3: TGTGCCAGCAGAGGACAGTTGCAAGAGACCCAGTACTTC.